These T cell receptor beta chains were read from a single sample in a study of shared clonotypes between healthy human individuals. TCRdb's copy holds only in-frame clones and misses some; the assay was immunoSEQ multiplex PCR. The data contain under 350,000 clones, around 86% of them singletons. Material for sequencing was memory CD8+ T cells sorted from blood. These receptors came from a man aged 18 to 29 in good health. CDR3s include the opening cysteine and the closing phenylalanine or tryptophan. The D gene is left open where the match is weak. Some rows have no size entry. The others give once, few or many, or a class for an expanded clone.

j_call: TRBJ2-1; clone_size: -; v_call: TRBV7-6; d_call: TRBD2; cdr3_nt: TGTGCCAGCAGCTTAGAAGCGGGAGCTCGTTATGAGCAGTTCTTC; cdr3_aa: CASSLEAGARYEQFF
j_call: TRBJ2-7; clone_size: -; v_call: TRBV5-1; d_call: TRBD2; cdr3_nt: TGCGCCAGCAGCTTGGCGCCTAGCGGGGGCCTACTCTCCTACGAGCAGTACTTC; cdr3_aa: CASSLAPSGGLLSYEQYF
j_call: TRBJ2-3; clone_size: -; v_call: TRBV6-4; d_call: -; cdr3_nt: TGTGCCAGCAGTGACAACGGACAACCCGCAGATACGCAGTATTTT; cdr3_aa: CASSDNGQPADTQYF
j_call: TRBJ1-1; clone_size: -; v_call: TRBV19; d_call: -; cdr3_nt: TGTGCCAGTAGTATAGGCAGCTTAAACACTGAAGCTTTCTTT; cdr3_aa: CASSIGSLNTEAFF
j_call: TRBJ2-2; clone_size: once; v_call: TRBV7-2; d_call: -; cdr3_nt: TGTGCCACCCCACAGGAGAACACCGGGGAGCTGTTTTTT; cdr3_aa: CATPQENTGELFF
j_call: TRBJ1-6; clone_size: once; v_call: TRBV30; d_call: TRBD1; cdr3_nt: TGTGCCTGGGGACAGGAAAACTATAATTCACCCCTCCACTTT; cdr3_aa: CAWGQENYNSPLHF
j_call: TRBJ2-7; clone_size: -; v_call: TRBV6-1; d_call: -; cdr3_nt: TGTGCCAGCATCGAAGGGACCTACGAGCAGTACTTC; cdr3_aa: CASIEGTYEQYF
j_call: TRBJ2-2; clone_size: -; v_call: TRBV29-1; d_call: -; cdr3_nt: TGCAGCTACCCCCGGCTAGACGGAACCGGGGAGCTGTTTTTT; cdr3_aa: CSYPRLDGTGELFF
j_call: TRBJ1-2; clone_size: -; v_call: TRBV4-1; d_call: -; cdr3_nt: TGCGCCAGCAGCCAAGTCCCTGGGGACTATGGCTACACCTTC; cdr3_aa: CASSQVPGDYGYTF
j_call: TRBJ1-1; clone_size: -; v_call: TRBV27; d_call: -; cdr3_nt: TGTGCCAGCAACCCCTGGGCAGGGGTGAACACTGAAGCTTTCTTT; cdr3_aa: CASNPWAGVNTEAFF
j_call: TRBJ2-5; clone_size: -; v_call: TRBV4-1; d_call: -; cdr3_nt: TGCGCCAGCAGCCCCCAGGAGGGCCTCCAAGAGACCCAGTACTTC; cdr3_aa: CASSPQEGLQETQYF
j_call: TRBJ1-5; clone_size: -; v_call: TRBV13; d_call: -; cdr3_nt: TGTGCCAGCAGCTTGCATGATCAGCCCCAGCATTTT; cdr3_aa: CASSLHDQPQHF
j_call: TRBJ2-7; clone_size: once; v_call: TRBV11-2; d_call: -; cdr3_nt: TGTGCCAGCAGCTTAGTAGGGAACTACGAGCAGTACTTC; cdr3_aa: CASSLVGNYEQYF
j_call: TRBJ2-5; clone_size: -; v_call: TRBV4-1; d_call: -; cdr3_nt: TGCGCCAGCAGCCAAGAACATAACACGTACCAAGAGACCCAGTACTTC; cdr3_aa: CASSQEHNTYQETQYF
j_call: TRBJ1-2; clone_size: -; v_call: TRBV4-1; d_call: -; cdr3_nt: TGCGCCAGCAGCCAACTATCTAACTATGGCTACACCTTC; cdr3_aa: CASSQLSNYGYTF
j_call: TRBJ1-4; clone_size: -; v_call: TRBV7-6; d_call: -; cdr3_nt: TGTGCCAGCAGCTTAGGGGATGAAAAACTGTTTTTT; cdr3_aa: CASSLGDEKLFF
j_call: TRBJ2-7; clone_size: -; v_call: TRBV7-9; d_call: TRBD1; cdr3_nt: TGTGCCAGCAGCCTCATACCCGGGACAGGTCTACTGGGGGAGCAGTACTTC; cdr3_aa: CASSLIPGTGLLGEQYF
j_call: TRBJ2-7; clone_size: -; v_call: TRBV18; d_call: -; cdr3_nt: TGTGCCAGCCTACCAGGACAGGGAGGGATCCACGAGCAGTACTTC; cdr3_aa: CASLPGQGGIHEQYF
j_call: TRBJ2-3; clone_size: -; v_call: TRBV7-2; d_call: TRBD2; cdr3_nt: TGTGCCAGCAGCTTAGCGCTGAGCGGGAGTGGTACAGATACGCAGTATTTT; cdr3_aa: CASSLALSGSGTDTQYF
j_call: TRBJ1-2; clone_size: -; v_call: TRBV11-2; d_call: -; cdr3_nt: TGTGCCAGCAGCTTAGTGGTCTCTCCAGCTAACTATGGCTACACCTTC; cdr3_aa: CASSLVVSPANYGYTF
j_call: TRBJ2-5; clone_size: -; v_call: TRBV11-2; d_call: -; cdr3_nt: TGTGCCAGCAGCTTACCCTTAGGCTGGGAGACCCAGTACTTC; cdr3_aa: CASSLPLGWETQYF
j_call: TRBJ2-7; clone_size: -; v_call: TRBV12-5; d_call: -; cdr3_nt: TGTGCTAGTGGTCCCGACTACGAGCAGTACTTC; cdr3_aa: CASGPDYEQYF